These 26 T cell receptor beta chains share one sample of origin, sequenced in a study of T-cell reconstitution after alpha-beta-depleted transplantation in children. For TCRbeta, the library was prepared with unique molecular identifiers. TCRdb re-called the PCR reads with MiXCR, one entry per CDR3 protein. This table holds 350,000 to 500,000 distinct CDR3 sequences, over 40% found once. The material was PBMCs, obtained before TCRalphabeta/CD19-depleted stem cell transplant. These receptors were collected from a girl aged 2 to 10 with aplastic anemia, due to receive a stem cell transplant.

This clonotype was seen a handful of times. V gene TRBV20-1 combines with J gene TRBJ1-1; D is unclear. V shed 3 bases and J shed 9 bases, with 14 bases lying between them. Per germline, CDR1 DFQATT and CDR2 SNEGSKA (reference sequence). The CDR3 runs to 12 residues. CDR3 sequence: CSASNDGLQAFF. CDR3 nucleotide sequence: TGCAGTGCTAGTAATGACGGCCTCCAAGCTTTCTTT.

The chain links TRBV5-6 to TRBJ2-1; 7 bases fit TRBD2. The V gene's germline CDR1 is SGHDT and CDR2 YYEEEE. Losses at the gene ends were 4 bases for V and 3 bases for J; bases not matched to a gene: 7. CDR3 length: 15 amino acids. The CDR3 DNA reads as TGTGCCAGCAGCGAGGGCGGGAGCGTCTACAATGAGCAGTTCTTC. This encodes CASSEGGSVYNEQFF.

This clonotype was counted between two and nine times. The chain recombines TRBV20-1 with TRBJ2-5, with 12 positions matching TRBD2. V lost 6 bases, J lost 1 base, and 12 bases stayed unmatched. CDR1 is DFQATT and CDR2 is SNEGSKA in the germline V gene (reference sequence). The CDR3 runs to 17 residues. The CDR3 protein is CSAHLAGGGVGQETQYF. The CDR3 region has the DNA TGCAGTGCCCATCTAGCGGGAGGGGGGGTAGGCCAAGAGACCCAGTACTTC.

This CDR3 reads CASSRTSWVTQYF. As DNA, the CDR3 is TGTGCCAGCTCACGAACCTCATGGGTTACGCAGTATTTT. The chain carries TRBV18 and TRBJ2-3, with no clear D. The germline V gene has CDR1 KGHSH and CDR2 LQKENI. The CDR3 is 13 residues long. The V gene lost 4 bases and the J gene lost 8 bases, with 13 bases spanning the gap. The full variable domain, completed using reference TRBV18 and TRBJ2-3, is NAGVMQNPRHLVRRRGQEARLRCSPMKGHSHVYWYRQLPEEGLKFMVYLQKENIIDESGMPKERFSAEFPKEGPSILRIQQVVRGDSAAYFCASSRTSWVTQYFGPGTRLTVL.

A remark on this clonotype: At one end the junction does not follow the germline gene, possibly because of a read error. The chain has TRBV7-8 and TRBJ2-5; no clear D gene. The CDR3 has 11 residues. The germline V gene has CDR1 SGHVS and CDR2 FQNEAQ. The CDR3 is CASSLQASWIF. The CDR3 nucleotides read TGTGCCAGCAGCTTACAGGCTAGTTGGATCTTC. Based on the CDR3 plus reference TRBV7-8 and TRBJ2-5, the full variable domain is GAGVSQSPRYKVAKRGQDVALRCDPISGHVSLFWYQQALGQGPEFLTYFQNEAQLDKSGLPSDRFFAERPEGSVSTLKIQRTQQEDSAVYLCASSLQASWIFGPGTRLLVL.

The CDR3 region is CASRNGGPETQYF. The CDR3 nucleotides read TGCGCCAGCAGAAACGGGGGGCCAGAGACCCAGTACTTC. This chain links TRBV5-1 with TRBJ2-5; perhaps TRBD2 as D (7 bases). The CDR3 runs 13 residues. The germline V and J ends were trimmed by 5 bases and 4 bases, with 12 bases remaining between them. The germline V gene has CDR1 SGHRS and CDR2 YFSETQ.

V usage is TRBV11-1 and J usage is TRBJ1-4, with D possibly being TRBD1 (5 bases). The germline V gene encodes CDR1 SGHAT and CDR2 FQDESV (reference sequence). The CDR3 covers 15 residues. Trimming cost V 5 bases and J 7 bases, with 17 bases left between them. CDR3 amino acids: CASSPTGRSSEKLFF. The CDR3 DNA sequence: TGTGCCAGCAGCCCAACGGGGCGGTCGTCTGAAAAACTGTTTTTT.

The CDR3 loop reads CSARQGWEKLFF. The CDR3 DNA is TGCAGTGCCCGACAGGGATGGGAAAAACTGTTTTTT. The chain combines TRBV20-1 with TRBJ1-4; the match to TRBD1 covers 7 bases. In germline, CDR1 is DFQATT, CDR2 SNEGSKA (reference sequence). The CDR3 runs to 12 residues. Trimming took 6 bases from V and 8 from J; bases not matched to a gene: 6.

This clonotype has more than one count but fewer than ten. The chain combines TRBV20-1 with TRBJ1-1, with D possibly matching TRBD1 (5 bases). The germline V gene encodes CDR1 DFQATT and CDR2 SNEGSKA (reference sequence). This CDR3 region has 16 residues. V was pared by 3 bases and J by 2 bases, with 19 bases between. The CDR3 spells CSARPLYGHGNTEAFF. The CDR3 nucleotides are TGCAGTGCTAGGCCTTTATATGGACATGGAAACACTGAAGCTTTCTTT.

CDR3 sequence reads: CASSAGQQETQYF. DNA of the CDR3: TGTGCCAGCAGTGCGGGACAACAAGAGACCCAGTACTTC. The rearrangement links TRBV28 to TRBJ2-5; D may correspond to TRBD1 or TRBD2 (6 bases each). V was trimmed by 5 bases and J by 2 bases, leaving 9 bases between them. The CDR3 has 13 residues. Germline CDR1 MDHEN, CDR2 SYDVKM.

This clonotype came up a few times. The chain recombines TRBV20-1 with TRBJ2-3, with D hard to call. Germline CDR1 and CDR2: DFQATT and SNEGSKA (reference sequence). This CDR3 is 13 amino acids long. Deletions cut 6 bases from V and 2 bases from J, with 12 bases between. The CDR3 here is CSAPQTTTDTQYF. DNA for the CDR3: TGCAGTGCCCCACAGACAACCACAGATACGCAGTATTTT.

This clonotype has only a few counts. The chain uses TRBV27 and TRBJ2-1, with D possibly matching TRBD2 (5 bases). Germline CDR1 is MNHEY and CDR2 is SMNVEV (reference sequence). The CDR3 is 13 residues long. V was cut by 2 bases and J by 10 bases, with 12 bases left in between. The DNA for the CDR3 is TGTGCCAGCAGTTTAAGGAGGCAGGACGAGCAGTTCTTC. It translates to CASSLRRQDEQFF.

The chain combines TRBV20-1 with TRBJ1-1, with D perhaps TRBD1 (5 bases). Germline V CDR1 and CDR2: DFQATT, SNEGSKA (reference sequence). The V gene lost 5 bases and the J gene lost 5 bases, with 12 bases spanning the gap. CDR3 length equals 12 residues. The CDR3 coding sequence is TGCAGTGCTCAACAGGTGGGAACTGAAGCTTTCTTT. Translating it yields CSAQQVGTEAFF.

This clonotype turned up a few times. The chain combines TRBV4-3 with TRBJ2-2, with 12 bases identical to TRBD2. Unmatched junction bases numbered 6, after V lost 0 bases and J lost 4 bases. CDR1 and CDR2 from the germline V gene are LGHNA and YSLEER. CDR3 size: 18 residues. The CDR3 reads CASSQELAGGPSTGELFF. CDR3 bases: TGCGCCAGCAGCCAAGAGCTAGCGGGAGGGCCGAGCACCGGGGAGCTGTTTTTT.

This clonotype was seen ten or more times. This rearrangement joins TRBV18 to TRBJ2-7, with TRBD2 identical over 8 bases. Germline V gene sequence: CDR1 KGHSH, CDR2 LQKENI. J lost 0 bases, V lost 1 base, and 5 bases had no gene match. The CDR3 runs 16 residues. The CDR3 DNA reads TGTGCCAGCTCACCACTGCCAGCGGGAGACTCCTACGAGCAGTACTTC. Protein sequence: CASSPLPAGDSYEQYF.

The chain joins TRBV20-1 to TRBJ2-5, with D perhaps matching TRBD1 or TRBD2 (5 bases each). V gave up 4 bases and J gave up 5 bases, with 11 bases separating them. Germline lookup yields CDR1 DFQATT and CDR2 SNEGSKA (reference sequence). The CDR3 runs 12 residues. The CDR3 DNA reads TGCAGTGCTACCGGGGCCCACGAGACCCAGTACTTC. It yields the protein CSATGAHETQYF.

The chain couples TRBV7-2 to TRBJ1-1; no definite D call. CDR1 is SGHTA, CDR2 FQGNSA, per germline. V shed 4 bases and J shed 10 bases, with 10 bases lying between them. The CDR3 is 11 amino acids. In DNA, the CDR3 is TGTGCCAGCAGCTCCCCCGGGCGAGCTTTCTTT. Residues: CASSSPGRAFF.

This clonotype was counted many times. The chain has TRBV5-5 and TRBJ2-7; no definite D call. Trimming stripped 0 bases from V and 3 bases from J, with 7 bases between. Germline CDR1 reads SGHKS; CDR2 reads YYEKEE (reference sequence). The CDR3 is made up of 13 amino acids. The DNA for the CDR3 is TGTGCCAGCAGCTTGGGGGCCGACTACGAGCAGTACTTC. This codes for CASSLGADYEQYF.

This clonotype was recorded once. CDR3 protein: CSANPGGDYEQYF. CDR3 nucleotides: TGCAGTGCTAACCCGGGAGGGGACTACGAGCAGTACTTC. The chain is built from TRBV20-1 and TRBJ2-7, with 8 bases matching TRBD2. This CDR3 has 13 residues. Germline V gene sequence: CDR1 DFQATT, CDR2 SNEGSKA (reference sequence). The V gene end was trimmed by 4 bases and the J gene end by 3 bases; junction bases not matched to a gene: 5.

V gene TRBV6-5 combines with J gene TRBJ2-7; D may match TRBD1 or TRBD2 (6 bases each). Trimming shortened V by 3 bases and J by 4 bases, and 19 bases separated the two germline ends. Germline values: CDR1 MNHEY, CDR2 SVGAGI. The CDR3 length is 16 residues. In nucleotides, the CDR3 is TGTGCCAGCAGTTATGAGGGGGGCTTGGGACCATACGAGCAGTACTTC. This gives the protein CASSYEGGLGPYEQYF.

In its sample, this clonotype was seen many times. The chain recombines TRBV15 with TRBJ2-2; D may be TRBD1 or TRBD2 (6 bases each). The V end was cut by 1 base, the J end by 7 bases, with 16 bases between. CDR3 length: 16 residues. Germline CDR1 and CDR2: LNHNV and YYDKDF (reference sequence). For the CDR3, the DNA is TGTGCCACCAGCAGAGTACTCCTTGGAGGGGGCGGGGAGCTGTTTTTT. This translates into CATSRVLLGGGGELFF.

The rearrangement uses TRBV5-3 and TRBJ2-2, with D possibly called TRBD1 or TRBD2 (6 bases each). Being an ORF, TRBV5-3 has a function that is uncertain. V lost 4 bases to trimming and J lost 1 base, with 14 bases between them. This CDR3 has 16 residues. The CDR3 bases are TGTGCCAGAAGCCCGACGGGGGCCGAGAACACCGGGGAGCTGTTTTTT. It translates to CARSPTGAENTGELFF.

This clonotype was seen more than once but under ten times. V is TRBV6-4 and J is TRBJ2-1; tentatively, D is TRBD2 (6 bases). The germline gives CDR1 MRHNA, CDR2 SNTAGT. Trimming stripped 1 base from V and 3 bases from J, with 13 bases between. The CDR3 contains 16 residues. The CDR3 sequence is CASSDLWVGGYNEQFF. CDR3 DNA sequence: TGTGCCAGCAGTGACTTGTGGGTGGGAGGCTACAATGAGCAGTTCTTC.

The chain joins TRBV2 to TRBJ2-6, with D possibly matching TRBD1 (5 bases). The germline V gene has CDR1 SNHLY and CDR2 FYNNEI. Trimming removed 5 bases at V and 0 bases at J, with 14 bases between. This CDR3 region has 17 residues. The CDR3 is CASSREGVYSGANVLTF. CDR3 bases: TGTGCCAGCAGTCGCGAAGGGGTATACTCTGGGGCCAACGTCCTGACTTTC.

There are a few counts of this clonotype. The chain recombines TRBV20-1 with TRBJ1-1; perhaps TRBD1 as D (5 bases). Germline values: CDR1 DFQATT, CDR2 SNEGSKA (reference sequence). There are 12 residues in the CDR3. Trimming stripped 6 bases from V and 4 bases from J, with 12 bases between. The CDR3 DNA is TGCAGTGCCCCCAGGGAAGGCACTGAAGCTTTCTTT. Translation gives CSAPREGTEAFF.

This chain's CDR3 is CASSPKTDSSGANVLTF. The CDR3, as DNA: TGTGCCAGCAGCCCTAAGACAGACAGCTCTGGGGCCAACGTCCTGACTTTC. The J gene is TRBJ2-6, the V gene TRBV7-3, with D possibly TRBD1 on 5 matching bases. This CDR3 spans 17 amino acids. Looked up from germline, CDR1 is SGHTA and CDR2 is FQGTGA. Deletions cut 5 bases from V and 0 bases from J, with 14 bases between.